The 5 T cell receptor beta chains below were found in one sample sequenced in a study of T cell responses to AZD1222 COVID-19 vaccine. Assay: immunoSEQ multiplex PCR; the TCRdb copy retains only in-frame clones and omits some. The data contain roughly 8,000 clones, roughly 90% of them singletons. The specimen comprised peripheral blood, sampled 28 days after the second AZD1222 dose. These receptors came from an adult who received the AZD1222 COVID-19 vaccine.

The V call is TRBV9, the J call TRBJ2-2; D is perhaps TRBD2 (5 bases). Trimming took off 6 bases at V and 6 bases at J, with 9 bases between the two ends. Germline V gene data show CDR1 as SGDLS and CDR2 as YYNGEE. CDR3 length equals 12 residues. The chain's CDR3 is CASTSGAGELFF. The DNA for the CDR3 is TGTGCCAGCACGAGCGGCGCCGGGGAGCTGTTTTTT.

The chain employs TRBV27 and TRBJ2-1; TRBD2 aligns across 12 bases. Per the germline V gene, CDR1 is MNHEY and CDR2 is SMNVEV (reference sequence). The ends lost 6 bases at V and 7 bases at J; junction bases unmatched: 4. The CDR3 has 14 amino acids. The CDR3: CASSLAGGENEQFF. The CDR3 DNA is TGTGCCAGCAGCCTAGCGGGGGGGGAAAATGAGCAGTTCTTC.

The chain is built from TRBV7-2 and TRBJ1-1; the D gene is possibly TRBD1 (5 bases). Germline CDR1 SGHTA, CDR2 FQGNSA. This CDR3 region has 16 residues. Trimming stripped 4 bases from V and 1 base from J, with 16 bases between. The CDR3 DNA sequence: TGTGCCAGCAGCTCAACAAATATCAGGGCGAACACTGAAGCTTTCTTT. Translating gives CASSSTNIRANTEAFF.

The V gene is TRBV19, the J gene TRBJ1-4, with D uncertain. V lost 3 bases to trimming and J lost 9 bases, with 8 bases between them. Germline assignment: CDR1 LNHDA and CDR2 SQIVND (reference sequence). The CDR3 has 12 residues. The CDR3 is CASSMVNQKLFF. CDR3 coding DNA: TGTGCCAGTAGTATGGTGAATCAAAAACTGTTTTTT. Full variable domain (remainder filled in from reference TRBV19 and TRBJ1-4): DGGITQSPKYLFRKEGQNVTLSCEQNLNHDAMYWYRQDPGQGLRLIYYSQIVNDFQKGDIAEGYSVSREKKESFPLTVTSAQKNPTAFYLCASSMVNQKLFFGSGTQLSVL.

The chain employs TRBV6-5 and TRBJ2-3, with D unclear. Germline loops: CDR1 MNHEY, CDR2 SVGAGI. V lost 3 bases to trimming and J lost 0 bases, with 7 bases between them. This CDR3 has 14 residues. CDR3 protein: CASSYSPSTDTQYF. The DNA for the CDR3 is TGTGCCAGCAGTTATTCCCCCAGCACAGATACGCAGTATTTT.